Each of the 23 T cell receptor beta chains below was sequenced from the same sample in a study of blood T cell repertoires in COVID-19 (dated by TCRdb to about 2020). The library was made by the immunoSEQ multiplex PCR assay. Entries here come from immuneACCESS through TCRdb and include only in-frame sequences with V and J called. Some clones fail to appear in such tables; in the studies checked, an unresolved V gene covers under half of the shortfall, and the cause of the remainder is unknown. This sample holds about 130,000 clones; around nine tenths were observed only once. Roughly 2.1% of the sample comes from the top ten. The sequencing input was peripheral blood. The receptors derive from a middle-aged man with COVID-19, enrolled during active disease.

The chain has TRBV20-1 and TRBJ2-7; 7 bases match TRBD2. The CDR3 totals 14 residues. Losses at the gene ends were 3 bases for V and 6 bases for J; bases not matched to a gene: 11. Germline CDR1 reads DFQATT; CDR2 reads SNEGSKA (reference sequence). CDR3 sequence reads: CSASRGGSPGEQYV. CDR3 DNA sequence: TGCAGTGCTAGTCGGGGCGGGAGTCCAGGCGAGCAGTACGTC.

J is TRBJ2-4 and V is TRBV15; 9 nucleotides match TRBD1. The length of the CDR3 is 18 residues. With 2 bases clipped from V and 0 bases from J, the junction kept 8 bases outside the gene matches. Looked up from germline, CDR1 is LNHNV and CDR2 is YYDKDF (reference sequence). The CDR3 region has the DNA TGTGCCACCAGCAGACCCGTGGACAGGGGATTAGCCAAAAACATTCAGTACTTC. This codes for CATSRPVDRGLAKNIQYF.

The J gene is TRBJ1-1, the V gene TRBV10-1; D possibly corresponds to TRBD1 (6 bases). The CDR3 contains 14 residues. Per the germline V gene, CDR1 is WNHNN and CDR2 is SYGVQD (reference sequence). The V end was cut by 2 bases, the J end by 1 base, with 8 bases between. The CDR3 DNA reads TGCGCCAGCAGTGAGGGGACACCGAACACTGAAGCTTTCTTT. Translating gives CASSEGTPNTEAFF.

The rearrangement uses TRBV18 and TRBJ2-5; 11 bases match TRBD1. Germline assignment: CDR1 KGHSH and CDR2 LQKENI. The CDR3 has 15 residues. V shed 3 bases and J 3 bases; nucleotides not matched to a gene: 3. The CDR3 sequence: CASSPRDRGEETQYF. The CDR3 nucleotides read TGTGCCAGCTCACCCCGGGACAGGGGGGAAGAGACCCAGTACTTC.

This chain connects TRBV30 to TRBJ1-6; 7 bases are shared with TRBD1. CDR1 GTSNPN and CDR2 SVGIG come from the germline V gene (reference sequence). The CDR3 spans 12 residues. The ends lost 7 bases at V and 7 bases at J; junction bases unmatched: 4. The CDR3 DNA reads TGTGCCTCTAGACAGGGAAATTCACCCCTCCACTTT. Residues: CASRQGNSPLHF.

This chain links TRBV9 with TRBJ2-2; 7 bases match TRBD2. This CDR3 is 16 amino acids long. V was pared by 4 bases and J by 1 base, with 7 bases of the junction left unmatched. Per the germline V gene, CDR1 is SGDLS and CDR2 is YYNGEE. The CDR3 DNA follows: TGTGCCAGCAGCTGGTCAGGACTAGGGAACACCGGGGAGCTGTTTTTT. Protein: CASSWSGLGNTGELFF.

This chain links TRBV6-1 with TRBJ1-2; D is unclear. V lost 2 bases to trimming and J lost 3 bases, with 7 bases between them. The CDR3 has 13 residues. Germline V gene data show CDR1 as MNHNS and CDR2 as SASEGT. In DNA, the CDR3 is TGTGCCAGCAGTGAAAGGCGGGACTATGGCTACACCTTC. It codes for CASSERRDYGYTF.

In its sample, this clone was seen once. The chain uses TRBV30 and TRBJ1-5; no firm D call. Germline CDR1 is GTSNPN and CDR2 is SVGIG (reference sequence). Trimming took 0 bases from V and 3 from J, leaving 9 bases between them. This CDR3 contains 14 residues. CDR3 loop: CAWSVSQFNQPQHF. Written as DNA, the CDR3 is TGTGCCTGGAGTGTTTCACAGTTCAATCAGCCCCAGCATTTT.

The genes are TRBV19 and TRBJ1-4, with a tentative D call TRBD1 (5 bases). This CDR3 comprises 14 residues. Germline CDR1 LNHDA, CDR2 SQIVND (reference sequence). V lost 6 bases, J lost 5 bases, and 13 bases lay in between. This CDR3 reads CASRTGTQNEKLFF. DNA of the CDR3: TGTGCCAGTAGAACCGGGACTCAAAATGAAAAACTGTTTTTT.

The gene calls are TRBV30 and TRBJ2-2, with 7 bases matching TRBD1. The CDR3 consists of 13 residues. Germline CDR1 and CDR2: GTSNPN and SVGIG (reference sequence). Trimming removed 1 base from V and 8 bases from J; junction bases left unmatched: 4. The CDR3 nucleotides read TGTGCCTGGAGTGAGACAGGGCGTGGGGAGCTGTTTTTT. The encoded protein is CAWSETGRGELFF.

The genes are TRBV9 and TRBJ1-5, with 7 bases that match TRBD1. The V segment lost 3 bases and the J segment 4 bases; nucleotides outside the gene matches: 7. Germline CDR1 is SGDLS and CDR2 is YYNGEE. This CDR3 region has 15 residues. This CDR3 is CASSAGTATNQPQHF. CDR3 coding DNA: TGTGCCAGCAGCGCCGGGACAGCGACTAATCAGCCCCAGCATTTT.

This chain uses TRBV7-2 with TRBJ2-3; TRBD2 aligns across 13 bases. CDR3 size: 16 residues. The germline V gene encodes CDR1 SGHTA and CDR2 FQGNSA. V shed 4 bases and J 7 bases; nucleotides not matched to a gene: 8. CDR3 sequence: CASSSGLAGLGNTQYF. The CDR3 DNA reads TGTGCCAGCAGCTCGGGACTAGCGGGATTGGGGAATACGCAGTATTTT.

This chain joins TRBV10-3 and TRBJ2-5; 7 bases agree with TRBD1. Germline CDR1 and CDR2: ENHRY and SYGVKD. The CDR3 contains 15 residues. V shed 0 bases, J shed 4 bases, and the junction held 5 bases outside the gene matches. The CDR3 DNA follows: TGTGCCATCAGTGAGTCTACAGGGGTTGGAGAGACCCAGTACTTC. Amino acids: CAISESTGVGETQYF.

J is TRBJ1-1 and V is TRBV11-1, with D possibly TRBD1 on 6 matching bases. This CDR3 region has 16 residues. Germline V CDR1 and CDR2: SGHAT, FQDESV (reference sequence). V was clipped by 3 bases and J by 3 bases, with 17 bases between them. The chain's CDR3 is CASSFGTRPVDTEAFF. The DNA of the CDR3 is TGTGCCAGCAGCTTTGGGACACGACCCGTGGACACTGAAGCTTTCTTT.

The chain has TRBV4-2 and TRBJ2-3, with 9 bases identical to TRBD2. The CDR3 length is 16 residues. Germline V gives CDR1 LGHNA, CDR2 YNFKEQ. The ends lost 1 base at V and 1 base at J; junction bases unmatched: 3. In DNA, the CDR3 is TGTGCCAGCAGCCAAGTGTCTAGCGGGGGCACAGATACGCAGTATTTT. Its protein product is CASSQVSSGGTDTQYF.

V and J are TRBV2 and TRBJ2-2, with TRBD2 matching 10 bases. This CDR3 contains 15 residues. CDR1 is SNHLY, CDR2 FYNNEI, per germline. Trimming removed 5 bases from V and 3 bases from J; junction bases left unmatched: 3. The CDR3 region has the DNA TGTGCCAGCAGTCCCCTAGCGGGAGACACCGGGGAGCTGTTTTTT. This sequence encodes CASSPLAGDTGELFF.

This rearrangement joins TRBV24-1 to TRBJ1-1; TRBD1 matches 7 bases. The germline V gene has CDR1 KGHDR and CDR2 SFDVKD. CDR3 size: 13 residues. The J segment lost 5 bases and the V segment lost 4 bases, leaving 3 bases of the junction unmatched. The CDR3 sequence: CATSDPQGTEAFF. CDR3 nucleotide sequence: TGTGCCACCAGTGACCCACAGGGGACTGAAGCTTTCTTT.

This chain connects TRBV9 to TRBJ2-3; 8 nucleotides align to TRBD2. V dropped 3 bases and J dropped 4; count of bases not matched to a gene: 10. Germline loops: CDR1 SGDLS, CDR2 YYNGEE. CDR3 length: 16 amino acids. The CDR3 DNA reads as TGTGCCAGCAGCGCTCCGGAGGGACTAGAGGCAGATACGCAGTATTTT. It translates to CASSAPEGLEADTQYF.

The CDR3 spells CASSEQQGYSGNTIYF. In DNA, the CDR3 is TGTGCCAGCAGTGAACAACAGGGTTACTCTGGAAACACCATATATTTT. The V and J genes are TRBV6-1 and TRBJ1-3; D may be TRBD1 (6 bases). CDR1 is MNHNS, CDR2 SASEGT, per germline. The CDR3 consists of 16 residues. Between the trimmed V and J ends, which lost 2 bases and 0 bases, there was a span of 11 bases.

The chain has TRBV21-1 and TRBJ1-5; the table names TRBD1, a call not compared with the DNA. TRBV21-1 is shown as a pseudogene. The CDR3 runs to 19 residues. The CDR3 protein is CASSKVFRDRGESNQPQHF. The CDR3 nucleotides read TGTGCCAGCAGCAAAGTATTTCGGGACAGGGGGGAAAGCAATCAGCCCCAGCATTTT.

The J gene is TRBJ2-2, the V gene TRBV19, with TRBD1 matching 9 bases. V lost 4 bases and J lost 2; bases outside the gene matches: 11. The CDR3 loop spans 18 amino acids. Germline V gene sequence: CDR1 LNHDA, CDR2 SQIVND (reference sequence). As DNA, the CDR3 is TGTGCCAGTAGTAGCCAATCGCCGGGACAGGGAAACACCGGGGAGCTGTTTTTT. Translating gives CASSSQSPGQGNTGELFF.

The J gene is TRBJ1-1, the V gene TRBV5-4; unclear D gene. Germline CDR1 SGHNT, CDR2 YYREEE (reference sequence). V shed 0 bases and J shed 8 bases, with 11 bases lying between them. This CDR3 contains 13 residues. CDR3 region: CASSLARQPEAFF. The CDR3 DNA is TGTGCCAGCAGCTTGGCCAGGCAGCCAGAAGCTTTCTTT.

This chain uses TRBV7-2 with TRBJ1-2; possibly TRBD1 for D (5 bases). V was cut by 6 bases and J by 3 bases, with 17 bases left in between. CDR1 and CDR2 (germline): SGHTA, FQGNSA. CDR3 length: 15 residues. CDR3 sequence (DNA): TGTGCCAGCAGGGGGCCCGGGCAGGGCCACTATGGCTACACCTTC. As protein: CASRGPGQGHYGYTF.